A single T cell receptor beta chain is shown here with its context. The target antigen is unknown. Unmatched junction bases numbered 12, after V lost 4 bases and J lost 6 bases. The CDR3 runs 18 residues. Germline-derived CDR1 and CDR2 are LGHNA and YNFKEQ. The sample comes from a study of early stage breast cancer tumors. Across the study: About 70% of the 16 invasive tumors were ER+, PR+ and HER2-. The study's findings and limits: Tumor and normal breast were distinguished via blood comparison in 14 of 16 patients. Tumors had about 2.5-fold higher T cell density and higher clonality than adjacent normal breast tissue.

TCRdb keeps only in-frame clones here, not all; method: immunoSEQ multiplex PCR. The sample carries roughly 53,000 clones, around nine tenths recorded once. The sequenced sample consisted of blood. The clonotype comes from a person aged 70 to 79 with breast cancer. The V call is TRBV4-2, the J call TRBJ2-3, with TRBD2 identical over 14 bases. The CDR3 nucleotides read TGTGCCAGCAGCCCGACTAGCGGGGGGGCTCCGAGGCCCGATACGCAGTATTTT. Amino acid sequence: CASSPTSGGAPRPDTQYF.